This entry describes one TCR beta chain. The sample originates from a study of blood T cell repertoires in COVID-19. Per germline, CDR1 SGHAT and CDR2 FQDESV (reference sequence). CDR3 size: 13 residues. The ends were cut back, 1 base at V and 4 bases at J, with 8 bases in the middle. Repertoires were generated with immunoSEQ multiplex PCR, while TCRdb's copy carries only in-frame clones and drops some. This table holds about 480,000 clones, around 90% found once. The chain is built from TRBV11-1 and TRBJ2-7, with D perhaps matching TRBD1 (5 bases). Sequencing was performed on PBMCs or T cells enriched from blood (not recorded which). The sequence derives from a woman younger than 35 with acute COVID-19. The CDR3 bases are TGTGCCAGCAGCTTAGTTAACAGGTACGAGCAGTACTTC. This gives the protein CASSLVNRYEQYF.